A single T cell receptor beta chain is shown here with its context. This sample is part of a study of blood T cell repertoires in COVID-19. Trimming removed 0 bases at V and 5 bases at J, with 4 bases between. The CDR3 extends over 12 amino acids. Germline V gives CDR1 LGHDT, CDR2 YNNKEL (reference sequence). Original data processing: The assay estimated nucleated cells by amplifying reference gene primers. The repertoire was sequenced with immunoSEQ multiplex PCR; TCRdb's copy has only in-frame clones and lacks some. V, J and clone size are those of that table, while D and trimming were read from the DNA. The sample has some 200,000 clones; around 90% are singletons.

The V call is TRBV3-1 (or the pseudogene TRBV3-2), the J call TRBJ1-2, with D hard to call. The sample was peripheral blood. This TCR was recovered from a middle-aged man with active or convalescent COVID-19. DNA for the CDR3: TGTGCCAGCAGCCAAGACGTTTATGGCTACACCTTC. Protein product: CASSQDVYGYTF.